Included here is one T cell receptor beta chain sequence, with context. The data are from a study of blood T cell repertoires in COVID-19. In the study overall: Material from acute and convalescent COVID-19 was sourced from the United States, Italy and Spain. The analysed material was cDNA or gDNA that came from T cells, B-cell-depleted T cells, or PBMCs.

The length of the CDR3 is 13 residues. Trimming pared 8 bases from V and 4 bases from J, leaving 13 bases between. Per germline, CDR1 MNHEY and CDR2 SMNVEV (reference sequence). Profiling relied on immunoSEQ multiplex PCR, and the TCRdb table lists in-frame clones only, not all of them. The sample shows 20,000 to 30,000 clones, over 85% of them seen only once. Sequenced input: peripheral blood. The receptor was derived from a human donor in a cohort sampled during active COVID-19. This chain joins TRBV27 and TRBJ2-3; TRBD2 might be the D (6 bases). CDR3 protein: CASRDWASDTQYF. CDR3 coding DNA: TGTGCCAGCCGGGACTGGGCCTCAGATACGCAGTATTTT.